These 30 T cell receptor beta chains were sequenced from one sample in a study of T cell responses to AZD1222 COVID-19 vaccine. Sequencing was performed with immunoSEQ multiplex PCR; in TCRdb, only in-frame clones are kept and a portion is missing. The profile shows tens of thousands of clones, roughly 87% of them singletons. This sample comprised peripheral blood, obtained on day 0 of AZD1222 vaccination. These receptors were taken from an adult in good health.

The CDR3 coding sequence is TGCGCCAGCAGCTTGGGGAACAGATACGCCGGGGAGCTGTTTTTT. This codes for CASSLGNRYAGELFF. This chain uses TRBV5-1 with TRBJ2-2; the D is unclear. The germline V gene encodes CDR1 SGHRS and CDR2 YFSETQ. The V end was cut by 0 bases, the J end by 6 bases, with 12 bases between. The CDR3 covers 15 residues.

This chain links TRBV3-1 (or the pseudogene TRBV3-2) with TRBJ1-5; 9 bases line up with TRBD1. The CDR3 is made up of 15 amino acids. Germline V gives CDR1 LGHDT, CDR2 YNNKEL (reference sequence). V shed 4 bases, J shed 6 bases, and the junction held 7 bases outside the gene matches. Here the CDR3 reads CASSPRQGVGQPQHF. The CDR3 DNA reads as TGTGCCAGCAGCCCAAGACAGGGGGTTGGTCAGCCCCAGCATTTT.

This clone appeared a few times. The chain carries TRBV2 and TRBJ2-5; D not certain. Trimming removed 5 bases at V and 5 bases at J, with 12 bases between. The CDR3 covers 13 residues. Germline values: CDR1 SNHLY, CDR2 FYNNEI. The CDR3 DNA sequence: TGTGCCAGCAGTCCGGGCATAGATGAGACCCAGTACTTC. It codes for CASSPGIDETQYF.

CDR3 amino acids: CASSTTGIGQPQHF. The CDR3 DNA reads TGTGCCAGCAGCACGACAGGGATTGGTCAGCCCCAGCATTTT. This chain links TRBV2 with TRBJ1-5; 7 positions match TRBD1. The CDR3 has 14 amino acids. CDR1 is SNHLY and CDR2 is FYNNEI in the germline V gene. V lost 6 bases, J lost 6 bases, and 8 bases stayed unmatched.

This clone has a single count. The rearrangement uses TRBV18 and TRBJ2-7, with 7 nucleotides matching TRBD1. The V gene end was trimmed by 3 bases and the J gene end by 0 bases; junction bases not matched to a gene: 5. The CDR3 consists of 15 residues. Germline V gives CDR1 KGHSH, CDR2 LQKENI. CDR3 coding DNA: TGTGCCAGCTCACCTCCGGGACAGAGCTCCTACGAGCAGTACTTC. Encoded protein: CASSPPGQSSYEQYF. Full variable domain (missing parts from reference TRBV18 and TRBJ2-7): NAGVMQNPRHLVRRRGQEARLRCSPMKGHSHVYWYRQLPEEGLKFMVYLQKENIIDESGMPKERFSAEFPKEGPSILRIQQVVRGDSAAYFCASSPPGQSSYEQYFGPGTRLTVT.

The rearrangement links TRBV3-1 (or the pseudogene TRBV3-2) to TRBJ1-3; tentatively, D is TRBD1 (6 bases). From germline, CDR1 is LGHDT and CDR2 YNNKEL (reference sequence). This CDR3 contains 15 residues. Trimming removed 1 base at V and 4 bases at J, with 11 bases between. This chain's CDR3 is CASSQGGTRGNTIYF. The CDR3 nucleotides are TGTGCCAGCAGCCAAGGGGGGACACGGGGAAACACCATATATTTT.

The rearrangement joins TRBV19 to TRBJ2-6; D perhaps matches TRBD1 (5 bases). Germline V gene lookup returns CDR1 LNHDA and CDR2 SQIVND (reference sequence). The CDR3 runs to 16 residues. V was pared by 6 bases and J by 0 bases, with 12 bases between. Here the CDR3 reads CASSPDKSSGANVLTF. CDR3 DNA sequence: TGTGCCAGTAGCCCGGACAAGAGCTCTGGGGCCAACGTCCTGACTTTC.

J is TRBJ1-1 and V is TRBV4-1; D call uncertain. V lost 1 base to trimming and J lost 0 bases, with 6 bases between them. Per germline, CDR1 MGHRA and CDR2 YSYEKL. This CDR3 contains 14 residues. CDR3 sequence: CASSQVKVNTEAFF. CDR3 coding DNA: TGCGCCAGCAGCCAAGTCAAGGTGAACACTGAAGCTTTCTTT.

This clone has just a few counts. Here the CDR3 reads CASSFRDRGRNTIYF. Here the CDR3 DNA reads TGTGCCAGCAGTTTCCGCGACAGGGGAAGAAACACCATATATTTT. This chain links TRBV27 with TRBJ1-3, with 8 bases that match TRBD1. Germline loops: CDR1 MNHEY, CDR2 SMNVEV (reference sequence). The V gene end was trimmed by 3 bases and the J gene end by 5 bases; junction bases not matched to a gene: 6. The CDR3 is 15 amino acids.

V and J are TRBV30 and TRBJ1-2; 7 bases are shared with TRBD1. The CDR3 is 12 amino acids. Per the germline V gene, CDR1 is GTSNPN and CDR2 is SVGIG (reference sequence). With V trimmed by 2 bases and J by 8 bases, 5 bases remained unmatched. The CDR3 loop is CAWSNRGGGYTF. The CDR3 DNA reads TGTGCCTGGAGTAACAGGGGCGGAGGCTACACCTTC.

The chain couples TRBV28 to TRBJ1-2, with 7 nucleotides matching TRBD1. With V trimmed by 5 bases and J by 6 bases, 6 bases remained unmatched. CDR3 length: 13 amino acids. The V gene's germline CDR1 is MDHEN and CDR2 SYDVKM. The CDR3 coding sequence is TGTGCCAGCAGTATGACAGGGATAGATGGCTACACCTTC. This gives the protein CASSMTGIDGYTF.

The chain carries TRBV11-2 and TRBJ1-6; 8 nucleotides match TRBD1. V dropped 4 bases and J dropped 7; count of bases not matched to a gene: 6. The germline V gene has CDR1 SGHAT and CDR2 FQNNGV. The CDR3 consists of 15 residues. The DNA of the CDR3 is TGTGCCAGCAGCTATGGTAGGGACAGGAATTCACCCCTCCACTTT. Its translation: CASSYGRDRNSPLHF.

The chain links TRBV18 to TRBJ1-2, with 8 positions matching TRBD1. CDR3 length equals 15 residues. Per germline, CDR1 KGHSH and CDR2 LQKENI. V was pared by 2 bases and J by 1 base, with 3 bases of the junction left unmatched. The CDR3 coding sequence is TGTGCCAGCTCACCAGTCGGACAGGGTAACTATGGCTACACCTTC. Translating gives CASSPVGQGNYGYTF. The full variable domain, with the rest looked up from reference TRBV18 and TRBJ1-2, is NAGVMQNPRHLVRRRGQEARLRCSPMKGHSHVYWYRQLPEEGLKFMVYLQKENIIDESGMPKERFSAEFPKEGPSILRIQQVVRGDSAAYFCASSPVGQGNYGYTFGSGTRLTVV.

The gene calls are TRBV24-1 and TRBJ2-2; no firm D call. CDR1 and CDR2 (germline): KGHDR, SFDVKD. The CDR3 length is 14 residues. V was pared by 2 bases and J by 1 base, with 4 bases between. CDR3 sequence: CATSDYQNTGELFF. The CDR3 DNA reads TGTGCCACCAGTGATTATCAGAACACCGGGGAGCTGTTTTTT.

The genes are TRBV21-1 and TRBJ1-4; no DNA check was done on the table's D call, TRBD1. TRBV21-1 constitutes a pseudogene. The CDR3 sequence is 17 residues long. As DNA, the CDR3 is TGTGCCAGCAGCAAAGGACAGCTTAGGATAGGGGATGAAAAACTGTTTTTT. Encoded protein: CASSKGQLRIGDEKLFF.

CDR3 region: CASNPTGSYEQYF. The CDR3 DNA is TGCGCCAGCAACCCGACAGGGTCCTACGAGCAGTACTTC. The rearrangement joins TRBV5-1 to TRBJ2-7; 7 nucleotides align to TRBD1. This CDR3 region has 13 residues. Trimming took 6 bases from V and 1 from J; bases not matched to a gene: 4. Germline-derived CDR1 and CDR2 are SGHRS and YFSETQ. Supplemented by reference TRBV5-1 and TRBJ2-7, the full variable domain reads KAGVTQTPRYLIKTRGQQVTLSCSPISGHRSVSWYQQTPGQGLQFLFEYFSETQRNKGNFPGRFSGRQFSNSRSEMNVSTLELGDSALYLCASNPTGSYEQYFGPGTRLTVT.

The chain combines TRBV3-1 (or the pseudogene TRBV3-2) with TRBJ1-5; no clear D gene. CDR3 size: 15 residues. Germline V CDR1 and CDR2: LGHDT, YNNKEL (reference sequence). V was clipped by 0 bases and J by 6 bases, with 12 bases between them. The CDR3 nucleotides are TGTGCCAGCAGCCAAGATTCGGCCACGAGTCAGCCCCAGCATTTT. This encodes CASSQDSATSQPQHF.

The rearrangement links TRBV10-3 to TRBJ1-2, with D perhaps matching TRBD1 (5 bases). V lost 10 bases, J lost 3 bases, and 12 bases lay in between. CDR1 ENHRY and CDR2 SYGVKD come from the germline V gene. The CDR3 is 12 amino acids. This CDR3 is CATQGGDYGYTF. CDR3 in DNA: TGTGCCACTCAGGGAGGGGACTATGGCTACACCTTC.

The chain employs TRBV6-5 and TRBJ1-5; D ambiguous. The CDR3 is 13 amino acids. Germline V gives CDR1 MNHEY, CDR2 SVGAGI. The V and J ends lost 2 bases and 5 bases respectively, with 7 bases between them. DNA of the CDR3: TGTGCCAGCAGTTACGGTCAGTATCAGCCCCAGCATTTT. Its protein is CASSYGQYQPQHF.

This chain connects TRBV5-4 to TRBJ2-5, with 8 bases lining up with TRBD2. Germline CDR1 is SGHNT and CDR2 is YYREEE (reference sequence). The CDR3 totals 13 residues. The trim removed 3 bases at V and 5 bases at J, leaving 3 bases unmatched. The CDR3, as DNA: TGTGCCAGCAGCTCTCGGGAGGGTGAGACCCAGTACTTC. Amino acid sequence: CASSSREGETQYF.

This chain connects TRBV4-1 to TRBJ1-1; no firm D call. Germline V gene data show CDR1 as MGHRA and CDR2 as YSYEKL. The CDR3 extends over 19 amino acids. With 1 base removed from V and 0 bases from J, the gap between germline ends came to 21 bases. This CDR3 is CASSQVLRERAPMNTEAFF. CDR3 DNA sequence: TGCGCCAGCAGCCAAGTTCTAAGGGAGAGAGCCCCCATGAACACTGAAGCTTTCTTT.

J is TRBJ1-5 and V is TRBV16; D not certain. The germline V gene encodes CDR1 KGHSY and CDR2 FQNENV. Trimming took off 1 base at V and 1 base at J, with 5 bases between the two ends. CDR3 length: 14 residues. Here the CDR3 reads CASSQLESNQPQHF. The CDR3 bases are TGTGCCAGCAGCCAATTGGAGAGCAATCAGCCCCAGCATTTT.

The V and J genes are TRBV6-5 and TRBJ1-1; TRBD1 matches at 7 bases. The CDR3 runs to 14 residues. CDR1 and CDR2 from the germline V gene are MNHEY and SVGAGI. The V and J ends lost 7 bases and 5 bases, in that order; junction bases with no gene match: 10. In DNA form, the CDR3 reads TGTGCCAGCACCCGGCTGTTCAGGGGGACTGAAGCTTTCTTT. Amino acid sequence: CASTRLFRGTEAFF.

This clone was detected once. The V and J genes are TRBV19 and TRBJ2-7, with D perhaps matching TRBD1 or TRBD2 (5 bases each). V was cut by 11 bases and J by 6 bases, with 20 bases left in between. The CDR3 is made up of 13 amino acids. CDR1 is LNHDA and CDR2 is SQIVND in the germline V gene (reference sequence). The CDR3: CALPGPRATEQYF. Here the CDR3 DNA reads TGTGCCCTCCCGGGGCCTAGGGCTACCGAGCAGTACTTC.

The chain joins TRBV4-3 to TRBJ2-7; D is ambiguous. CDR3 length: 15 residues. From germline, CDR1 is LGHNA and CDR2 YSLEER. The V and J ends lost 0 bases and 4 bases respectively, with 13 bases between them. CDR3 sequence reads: CASSQDSEVTYEQYF. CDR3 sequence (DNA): TGCGCCAGCAGCCAAGATTCGGAAGTCACATACGAGCAGTACTTC.

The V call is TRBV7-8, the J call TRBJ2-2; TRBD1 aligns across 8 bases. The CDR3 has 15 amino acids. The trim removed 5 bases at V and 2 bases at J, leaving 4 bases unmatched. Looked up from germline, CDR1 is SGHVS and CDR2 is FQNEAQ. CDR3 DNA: TGTGCCAGCAGCAACAGGGGGATCAACACCGGGGAGCTGTTTTTT. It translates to CASSNRGINTGELFF.

The CDR3 DNA follows: TGTGCCAGCAGCCTGCGGACTAGCGGTAGGACCGGGGAGCTGTTTTTT. It is translated as CASSLRTSGRTGELFF. This sequence joins TRBV7-8 and TRBJ2-2; 10 bases are a match to TRBD2. Unmatched junction bases numbered 8, after V lost 5 bases and J lost 5 bases. CDR1 is SGHVS, CDR2 FQNEAQ, per germline. CDR3 length: 16 residues.

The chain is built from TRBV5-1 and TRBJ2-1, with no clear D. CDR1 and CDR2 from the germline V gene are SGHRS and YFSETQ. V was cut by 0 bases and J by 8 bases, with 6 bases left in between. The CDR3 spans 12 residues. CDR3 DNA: TGCGCCAGCAGCTTGGCGGAAGATGAGCAGTTCTTC. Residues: CASSLAEDEQFF.

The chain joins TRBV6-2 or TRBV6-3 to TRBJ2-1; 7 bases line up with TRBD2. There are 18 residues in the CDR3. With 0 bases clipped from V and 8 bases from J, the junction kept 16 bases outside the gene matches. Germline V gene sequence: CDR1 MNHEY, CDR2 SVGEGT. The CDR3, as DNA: TGTGCCAGCAGTTACTCCCCCTTTTCAGCGGGGTCTTTCGATGAGCAGTTCTTC. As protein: CASSYSPFSAGSFDEQFF.

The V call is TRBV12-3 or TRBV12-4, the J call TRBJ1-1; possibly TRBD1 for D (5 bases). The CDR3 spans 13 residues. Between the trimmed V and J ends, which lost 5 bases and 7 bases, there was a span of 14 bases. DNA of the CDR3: TGTGCCAGCAGTAAAAATCAGGGCATTGAAGCTTTCTTT. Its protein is CASSKNQGIEAFF.